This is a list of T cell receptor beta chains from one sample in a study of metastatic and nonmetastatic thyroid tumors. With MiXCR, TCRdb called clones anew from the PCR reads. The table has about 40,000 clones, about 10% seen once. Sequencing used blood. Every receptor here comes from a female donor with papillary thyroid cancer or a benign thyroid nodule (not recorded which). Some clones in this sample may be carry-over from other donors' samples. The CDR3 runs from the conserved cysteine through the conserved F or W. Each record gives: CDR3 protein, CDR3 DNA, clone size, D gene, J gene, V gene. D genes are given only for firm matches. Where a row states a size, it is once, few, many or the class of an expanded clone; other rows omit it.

CDR3aa: CSARLILAGASYEQYF
CDR3nt: TGCAGTGCTAGACTTATCCTAGCGGGAGCCTCCTACGAGCAGTACTTC
abundance: many
d_gene: TRBD2
j_gene: TRBJ2-7
v_gene: TRBV20-1

CDR3aa: CASSPDGYTQYF
CDR3nt: TGTGCTAGCAGCCCCGACGGTTATACGCAGTATTTT
abundance: many
d_gene: NA
j_gene: TRBJ2-3
v_gene: TRBV7-7

CDR3aa: CAISLYRRRLLYTF
CDR3nt: TGCGCCATCAGCTTGTACAGGCGAAGGCTGCTGTACACCTTC
abundance: NA
d_gene: NA
j_gene: TRBJ1-2
v_gene: TRBV5-1

CDR3aa: CASKMTGDLYQPQHF
CDR3nt: TGTGCCAGCAAGATGACAGGGGACCTCTATCAGCCCCAGCATTTT
abundance: many
d_gene: TRBD1
j_gene: TRBJ1-5
v_gene: TRBV2

CDR3aa: CASSLGGVTPDLRNTIYF
CDR3nt: TGTGCCAGCAGTTTGGGTGGGGTAACACCGGACTTGCGAAACACCATATATTTT
abundance: many
d_gene: NA
j_gene: TRBJ1-3
v_gene: TRBV28

CDR3aa: CSARVGLAELSFTDTQYF
CDR3nt: TGCAGTGCTAGAGTAGGACTAGCGGAACTATCCTTCACAGATACGCAGTATTTT
abundance: many
d_gene: TRBD2
j_gene: TRBJ2-3
v_gene: TRBV20-1

CDR3aa: CASSLVRDNEQFF
CDR3nt: TGTGCCAGCAGCTTAGTAAGGGACAATGAGCAGTTCTTC
abundance: many
d_gene: NA
j_gene: TRBJ2-1
v_gene: TRBV11-2

CDR3aa: CASSGLAGGSDTQYF
CDR3nt: TGTGCCAGCAGCGGACTAGCGGGAGGGTCAGATACGCAGTATTTT
abundance: many
d_gene: TRBD2
j_gene: TRBJ2-3
v_gene: TRBV3-1

CDR3aa: CASSFAGFGHPAHIEAFF
CDR3nt: TGCGCCAGCAGCTTTGCAGGGTTCGGACACCCAGCGCACATTGAAGCTTTCTTT
abundance: NA
d_gene: NA
j_gene: TRBJ1-1
v_gene: TRBV5-1

CDR3aa: CASSLGFRPQGLAGANVLTF
CDR3nt: TGCGCCAGCAGCTTGGGGTTTCGGCCTCAGGGGCTAGCTGGGGCCAACGTCCTGACTTTC
abundance: many
d_gene: NA
j_gene: TRBJ2-6
v_gene: TRBV5-1

CDR3aa: CASGLSNEQFF
CDR3nt: TGTGCTAGTGGTTTGAGCAATGAGCAGTTCTTC
abundance: NA
d_gene: NA
j_gene: TRBJ2-1
v_gene: TRBV12-5

CDR3aa: CATREPDSNEQFF
CDR3nt: TGTGCCACCAGAGAACCCGATAGCAATGAGCAGTTCTTC
abundance: few
d_gene: NA
j_gene: TRBJ2-1
v_gene: TRBV24-1

CDR3aa: CAITQLAGFGEQYF
CDR3nt: TGCGCCATTACTCAACTAGCTGGATTTGGCGAGCAGTACTTC
abundance: NA
d_gene: NA
j_gene: TRBJ2-7
v_gene: TRBV5-1

CDR3aa: CASSPQLGEQFF
CDR3nt: TGTGCCAGCTCACCGCAGTTGGGTGAGCAGTTCTTC
abundance: many
d_gene: NA
j_gene: TRBJ2-1
v_gene: TRBV18

CDR3aa: CAWSTGSMAGDTQYF
CDR3nt: TGTGCCTGGAGTACAGGTTCCATGGCGGGGGATACGCAGTATTTT
abundance: many
d_gene: NA
j_gene: TRBJ2-3
v_gene: TRBV30

CDR3aa: CAGSRTGQITFF
CDR3nt: TGTGCCGGATCAAGGACGGGACAGATAACTTTCTTT
abundance: many
d_gene: TRBD1
j_gene: TRBJ1-1
v_gene: TRBV19

CDR3aa: CASSFIGGRYNEQFF
CDR3nt: TGTGCCAGCAGTTTTATCGGGGGCCGGTACAATGAGCAGTTCTTC
abundance: many
d_gene: NA
j_gene: TRBJ2-1
v_gene: TRBV28

CDR3aa: CASSPASFSYEQYF
CDR3nt: TGTGCCAGTAGTCCGGCTAGCTTTTCCTACGAGCAGTACTTC
abundance: many
d_gene: NA
j_gene: TRBJ2-7
v_gene: TRBV19

CDR3aa: CASSEVKAGIRYEQYF
CDR3nt: TGTGCCAGCAGCGAAGTTAAGGCAGGGATTCGGTACGAGCAGTACTTC
abundance: NA
d_gene: NA
j_gene: TRBJ2-7
v_gene: TRBV11-2

CDR3aa: CASSLAVNTEAFF
CDR3nt: TGCGCCAGCAGCTTGGCAGTGAACACTGAAGCTTTCTTT
abundance: many
d_gene: NA
j_gene: TRBJ1-1
v_gene: TRBV5-1

CDR3aa: CSAQDKNYEQYF
CDR3nt: TGCAGTGCCCAGGACAAGAACTACGAGCAGTACTTC
abundance: many
d_gene: NA
j_gene: TRBJ2-7
v_gene: TRBV20-1

CDR3aa: CASSAGQAYTEAFF
CDR3nt: TGTGCCAGCAGCGCGGGGCAGGCATACACTGAAGCTTTCTTT
abundance: few
d_gene: NA
j_gene: TRBJ1-1
v_gene: TRBV5-4

CDR3aa: CASSLNPGANYGYTF
CDR3nt: TGTGCCAGCAGCTTAAACCCCGGGGCAAACTATGGCTATACCTTC
abundance: many
d_gene: NA
j_gene: TRBJ1-2
v_gene: TRBV7-3

CDR3aa: CASSEKRTAATNEKLFF
CDR3nt: TGTGCCAGCAGTGAAAAGAGGACAGCTGCAACTAATGAAAAACTGTTTTTT
abundance: many
d_gene: NA
j_gene: TRBJ1-4
v_gene: TRBV2

CDR3aa: CASSLGDGRVGTYEQYF
CDR3nt: TGCGCCAGCAGCTTGGGGGACGGCCGAGTGGGAACTTACGAGCAGTACTTC
abundance: many
d_gene: NA
j_gene: TRBJ2-7
v_gene: TRBV5-1

CDR3aa: CASSESPRLAVKNIQYF
CDR3nt: TGTGCCAGCAGTGAAAGTCCGAGGTTGGCGGTCAAAAACATTCAGTACTTC
abundance: many
d_gene: NA
j_gene: TRBJ2-4
v_gene: TRBV2

CDR3aa: CASQGQGNQPQHF
CDR3nt: TGTGCCAGCCAGGGGCAGGGAAATCAGCCCCAGCATTTT
abundance: many
d_gene: NA
j_gene: TRBJ1-5
v_gene: TRBV2

CDR3aa: CASSPQEGRAGADTQYF
CDR3nt: TGTGCCAGCAGCCCACAAGAGGGGAGGGCCGGGGCAGATACGCAGTATTTT
abundance: many
d_gene: TRBD2
j_gene: TRBJ2-3
v_gene: TRBV3-1

CDR3aa: CASSSKRDGSSYEQYF
CDR3nt: TGTGCCAGCAGCAGTAAGCGGGACGGAAGCTCCTACGAGCAGTACTTC
abundance: many
d_gene: TRBD2
j_gene: TRBJ2-7
v_gene: TRBV11-2

CDR3aa: CASSFTTETQYF
CDR3nt: TGTGCCAGCAGTTTCACAACGGAGACCCAGTACTTC
abundance: many
d_gene: NA
j_gene: TRBJ2-5
v_gene: TRBV6-1

CDR3aa: CASSIRQAYNEQFF
CDR3nt: TGTGCCAGTAGTATCCGACAGGCCTACAATGAGCAGTTCTTC
abundance: NA
d_gene: NA
j_gene: TRBJ2-1
v_gene: TRBV19

CDR3aa: CASSDGRTRFGTQYF
CDR3nt: TGTGCCAGCAGTGACGGACGGACCCGGTTTGGGACCCAGTACTTC
abundance: many
d_gene: NA
j_gene: TRBJ2-5
v_gene: TRBV2

CDR3aa: CASSDSGQGADGYTF
CDR3nt: TGTGCCAGCAGTGATTCGGGACAGGGGGCTGATGGCTACACCTTC
abundance: many
d_gene: TRBD1
j_gene: TRBJ1-2
v_gene: TRBV6-4

CDR3aa: CASRGWDQFWDTEAFF
CDR3nt: TGTGCCAGCAGGGGATGGGACCAGTTTTGGGACACTGAAGCTTTCTTT
abundance: NA
d_gene: NA
j_gene: TRBJ1-1
v_gene: TRBV27

CDR3aa: CASSSYSGTTSTDTQYF
CDR3nt: TGTGCCAGCAGCTCCTATTCTGGGACTACGAGCACAGATACGCAGTATTTT
abundance: NA
d_gene: TRBD2
j_gene: TRBJ2-3
v_gene: TRBV5-4

CDR3aa: CATSSRGVPGLAEGTDTQYF
CDR3nt: TGTGCCACCAGCTCCCGGGGGGTTCCGGGACTAGCGGAGGGGACAGATACGCAGTATTTT
abundance: NA
d_gene: TRBD2
j_gene: TRBJ2-3
v_gene: TRBV15

CDR3aa: CASSQGNPGELFF
CDR3nt: TGTGCCAGCAGCCAAGGGAATCCCGGGGAGCTGTTTTTT
abundance: many
d_gene: NA
j_gene: TRBJ2-2
v_gene: TRBV3-1

CDR3aa: CASSLASVASDTQYF
CDR3nt: TGTGCCAGCAGCCTCGCATCCGTTGCCTCGGATACGCAGTATTTT
abundance: many
d_gene: NA
j_gene: TRBJ2-3
v_gene: TRBV5-5